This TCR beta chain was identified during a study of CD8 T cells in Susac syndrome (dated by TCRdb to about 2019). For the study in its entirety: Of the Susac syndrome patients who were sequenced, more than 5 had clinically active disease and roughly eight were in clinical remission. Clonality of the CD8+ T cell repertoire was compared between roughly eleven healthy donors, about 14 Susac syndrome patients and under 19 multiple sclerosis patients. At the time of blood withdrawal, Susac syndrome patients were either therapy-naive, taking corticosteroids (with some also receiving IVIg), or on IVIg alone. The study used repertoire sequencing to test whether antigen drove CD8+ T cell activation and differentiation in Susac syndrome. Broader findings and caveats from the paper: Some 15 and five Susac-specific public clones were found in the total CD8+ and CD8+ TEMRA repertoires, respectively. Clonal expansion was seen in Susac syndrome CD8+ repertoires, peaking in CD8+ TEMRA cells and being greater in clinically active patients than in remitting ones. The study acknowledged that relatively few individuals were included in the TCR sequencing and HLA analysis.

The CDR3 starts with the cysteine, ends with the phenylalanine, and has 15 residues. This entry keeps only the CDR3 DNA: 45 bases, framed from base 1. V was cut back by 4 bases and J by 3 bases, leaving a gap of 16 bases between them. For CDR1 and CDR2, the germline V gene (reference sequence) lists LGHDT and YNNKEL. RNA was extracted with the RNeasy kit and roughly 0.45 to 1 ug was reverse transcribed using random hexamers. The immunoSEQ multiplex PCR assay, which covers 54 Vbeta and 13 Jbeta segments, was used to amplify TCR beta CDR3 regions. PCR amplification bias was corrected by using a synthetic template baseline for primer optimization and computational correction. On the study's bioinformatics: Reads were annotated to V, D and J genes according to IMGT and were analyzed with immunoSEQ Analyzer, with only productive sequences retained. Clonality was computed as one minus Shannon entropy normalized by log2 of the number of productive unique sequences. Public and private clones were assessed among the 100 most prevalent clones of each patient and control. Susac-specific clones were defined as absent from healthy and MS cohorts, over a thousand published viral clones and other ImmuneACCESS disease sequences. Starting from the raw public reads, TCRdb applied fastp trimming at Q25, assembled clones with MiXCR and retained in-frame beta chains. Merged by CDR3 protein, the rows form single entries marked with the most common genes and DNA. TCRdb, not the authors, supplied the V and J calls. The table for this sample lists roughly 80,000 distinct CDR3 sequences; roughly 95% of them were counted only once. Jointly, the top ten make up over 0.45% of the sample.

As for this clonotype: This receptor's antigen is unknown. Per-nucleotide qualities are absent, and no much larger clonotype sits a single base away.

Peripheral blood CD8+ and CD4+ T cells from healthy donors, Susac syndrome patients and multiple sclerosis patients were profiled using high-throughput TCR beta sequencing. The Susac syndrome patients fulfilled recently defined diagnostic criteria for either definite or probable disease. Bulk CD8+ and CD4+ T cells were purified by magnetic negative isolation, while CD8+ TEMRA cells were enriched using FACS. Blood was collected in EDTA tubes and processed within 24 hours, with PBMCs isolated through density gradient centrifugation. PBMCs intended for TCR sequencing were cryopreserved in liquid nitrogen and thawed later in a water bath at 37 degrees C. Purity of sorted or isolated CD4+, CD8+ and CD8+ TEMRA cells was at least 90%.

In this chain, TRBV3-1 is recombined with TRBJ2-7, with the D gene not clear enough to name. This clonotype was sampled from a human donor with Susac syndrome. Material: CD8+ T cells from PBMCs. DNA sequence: TGTGCCAGCAGCCCCCCCCCGGGCGGAATCTACGAGCAGTACTTC. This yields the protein CASSPPPGGIYEQYF.